The clone carrying this T cell receptor beta chain has at least ten counts. Its antigen is not known. Equal genomic DNA amounts from CVID and control samples were sequenced. The data were produced by immunoSEQ multiplex PCR, yet TCRdb's version contains in-frame clones alone and is incomplete. The sample presents about 40,000 clones, none singletons. This record belongs to a study of T cell clonality in common variable immunodeficiency. Study-wide findings and caveats: Patient heterogeneity in the CVID cohort limited correlations between repertoire features and clinical complications. Fewer TCRbeta clones were shared among CVID subjects than controls.

Sequences were obtained from peripheral blood mononuclear cells. This receptor was identified in a person aged 18-69 years in good health.

The CDR3 spells CASSQAQVSGNTIYF. The part of the CDR3 DNA that was read is TGTGCCAGCAGCCAAGCACAGGTCTCTGGAAACACC. This chain connects TRBV14 to TRBJ1-3, with D possibly TRBD1 on 5 matching bases. The CDR3 end lies 3 residues beyond the end of the read and is filled in from the germline J gene. Trimming left V 1 base short and J 0 bases short, with 7 bases between. The CDR3 sequence is 15 residues long. Per the germline V gene, CDR1 is SGHDN and CDR2 is FVKESK.